This TCR beta chain was profiled in a study of early T cells in non-severe SARS-CoV-2 infection. Study-level information: Bulk RNA taken from unsorted whole blood was sequenced, leaving chains unpaired.

General study points: VDJdb-based annotation leaned toward anti-spike CD8 responses and missed private and CD4 specificities.

Tagging with unique molecular identifiers was applied to individual cDNA molecules. TCRdb called the 5' RACE reads again in MiXCR, with one record for every CDR3 protein. The data contain tens of thousands of distinct CDR3 sequences, around 9.7% of them singletons. This clonotype was observed at least ten times. Its antigen is currently unknown. This CDR3 spans 14 amino acids. Between the trimmed V and J ends, which lost 6 bases and 10 bases, there was a span of 16 bases. This TCR was sampled from an adult who was a healthcare worker with PCR-confirmed SARS-CoV-2 infection or an uninfected control (not recorded which). This chain connects TRBV12-3 or TRBV12-4 to TRBJ1-6; D call uncertain. The sample comprised whole blood. The CDR3 bases are TGTGCCAGCAGCCTGGGTCCTATTAAATCACCCCTCCACTTT. Protein product: CASSLGPIKSPLHF.